The rows below give T cell receptor beta chains drawn from one sample of a study of cytomegalovirus exposure and HLA in healthy donors. TCRdb's copy holds only in-frame clones and misses some; the assay was immunoSEQ multiplex PCR. The repertoire includes approximately 120,000 clones, roughly 95% of them detected once, and approximately 1.5% sits in the top ten. Sequences were obtained from PBMCs. Receptors originate from a man aged 18-30 years in good health and CMV-seronegative. Both conserved end residues are part of each CDR3. D genes are given only for firm matches. Size is omitted from some rows. Given values are once, few, many or a class for expanded clones.

J: TRBJ2-7; V: TRBV9; size: -; D: -; DNA: TGTGCCAGCAGCGTAGGGCAGGATCACTCCTACGAGCAGTACTTC; CDR3: CASSVGQDHSYEQYF
J: TRBJ2-7; V: TRBV4-1; size: -; D: TRBD2; DNA: TGCGCCAGCAGCCAAGGGGAACTAGCGGAGTTCTACGAGCAGTACTTC; CDR3: CASSQGELAEFYEQYF
J: TRBJ2-3; V: TRBV29-1; size: -; D: TRBD2; DNA: TGCAGCGTTGGGGGACTAGCGGGAGGAGATACGCAGTATTTT; CDR3: CSVGGLAGGDTQYF
J: TRBJ2-7; V: TRBV19; size: -; D: -; DNA: TGTGCCAGTAGTAGGGACATCTCCTACGAGCAGTACTTC; CDR3: CASSRDISYEQYF
J: TRBJ2-1; V: TRBV4-2; size: -; D: -; DNA: TGTGCCAGCAGCCACCCCCAGGAGCAGTTCTTC; CDR3: CASSHPQEQFF
J: TRBJ1-5; V: TRBV19; size: -; D: -; DNA: TGTGCCAGTCGAAGGCAGCAGGGCCCCCAGCATTTT; CDR3: CASRRQQGPQHF
J: TRBJ2-7; V: TRBV18; size: -; D: TRBD1; DNA: TGTGCCAGCTCACCTGGGACAGGGGGACTAGCAGACTACGAGCAGTACTTC; CDR3: CASSPGTGGLADYEQYF
J: TRBJ1-5; V: TRBV2; size: -; D: -; DNA: TGTGCCAGCGACCCTCAGGGGAAACATCAGCCCCAGCATTTT; CDR3: CASDPQGKHQPQHF
J: TRBJ2-3; V: TRBV28; size: -; D: TRBD2; DNA: TGTGCCAGCAGTTTTGGGGGACTAGCGGCTAGCACAGATACGCAGTATTTT; CDR3: CASSFGGLAASTDTQYF
J: TRBJ1-2; V: TRBV19; size: -; D: -; DNA: TGTGCCAGTAGTGCTTTACCCGGGGGAAACTATGGCTACACCTTC; CDR3: CASSALPGGNYGYTF
J: TRBJ1-1; V: TRBV7-9; size: -; D: TRBD1; DNA: TGTGCCAGCAGCTCACAGGGGGGAGGCACTGAAGCTTTCTTT; CDR3: CASSSQGGGTEAFF
J: TRBJ2-1; V: TRBV25-1; size: -; D: -; DNA: TGTGCCAGCAGTGGAGACAGTACTCCGTTCTTC; CDR3: CASSGDSTPFF
J: TRBJ2-7; V: TRBV7-2; size: -; D: -; DNA: TGTGCCAGCAGCCCTGGGACTTACCTAATCTACGAGCAGTACTTC; CDR3: CASSPGTYLIYEQYF
J: TRBJ2-1; V: TRBV6-1; size: -; D: TRBD1; DNA: TGTGCCAGTTCGACAGGGCGGAACAATGAGCAGTTCTTC; CDR3: CASSTGRNNEQFF
J: TRBJ2-3; V: TRBV29-1; size: -; D: -; DNA: TGCAGCGTTGGGCCAGTCACAGATACGCAGTATTTT; CDR3: CSVGPVTDTQYF
J: TRBJ2-5; V: TRBV6-5; size: -; D: -; DNA: TGTGCCAGCAGTTACGGGAGGACCCAGTACTTC; CDR3: CASSYGRTQYF
J: TRBJ2-3; V: TRBV25-1; size: -; D: -; DNA: TGTGCCAGCAGTGTTAGCCCAGATACGCAGTATTTT; CDR3: CASSVSPDTQYF
J: TRBJ2-1; V: TRBV4-3; size: -; D: TRBD2; DNA: TGCGCCAGCAGCCACCCACTAGCGGGAGATGAGCAGTTCTTC; CDR3: CASSHPLAGDEQFF
J: TRBJ2-7; V: TRBV25-1; size: -; D: TRBD2; DNA: TGTGCCAGCAGTGATGCCAGCGGGAGGGTCTACGAGCAGTACTTC; CDR3: CASSDASGRVYEQYF
J: TRBJ2-2; V: TRBV11-2; size: -; D: -; DNA: TGTGCCAGCAGCTTAATTTCACAGGGTCTGGCCGGGGAGCTGTTTTTT; CDR3: CASSLISQGLAGELFF
J: TRBJ2-1; V: TRBV2; size: -; D: TRBD2; DNA: TGTGCCAGCAGTGTTGGGCTAGCGGGAGGGCCGGTCCGGAATGAGCAGTTCTTC; CDR3: CASSVGLAGGPVRNEQFF
J: TRBJ2-1; V: TRBV19; size: -; D: -; DNA: TGTGCCAGTAGTCCGCGACCCAGGGACAATGAGCAGTTCTTC; CDR3: CASSPRPRDNEQFF
J: TRBJ1-1; V: TRBV11-1; size: once; D: -; DNA: TGTGCCAGCAGCTTGCGCCACGGGGGGAACACTGAAGCTTTCTTT; CDR3: CASSLRHGGNTEAFF
J: TRBJ2-6; V: TRBV9; size: -; D: TRBD1; DNA: TGTGCCAGCAGCGTAGGACAGGGATACTCTGGGGCCAACGTCCTGACTTTC; CDR3: CASSVGQGYSGANVLTF
J: TRBJ1-1; V: TRBV28; size: -; D: -; DNA: TGTGCCACTCGTACCCTGGCAGAGAACACTGAAGCTTTCTTT; CDR3: CATRTLAENTEAFF
J: TRBJ2-7; V: TRBV28; size: -; D: TRBD2; DNA: TGTGCCTCCGTGGGGGGGCTAGCGGGAGGCGAGCAGTACTTC; CDR3: CASVGGLAGGEQYF